This TCR beta chain was documented in a study of blood T cell repertoires in COVID-19. Sequenced by immunoSEQ multiplex PCR; TCRdb stores in-frame clones only, minus some. This repertoire shows approximately 240,000 clones, 75% to 85% found once; its top ten account for roughly 5%. Germline CDR1 reads SGHNT; CDR2 reads YENEEA. The ends were cut back, 4 bases at V and 7 bases at J, with 8 bases in the middle. The CDR3 sequence is 12 residues long. Sequenced material: peripheral blood. This receptor was obtained from a human donor in a cohort sampled during active COVID-19. This chain uses TRBV11-3 with TRBJ2-1, with D tentatively TRBD1 (5 bases). CDR3 in DNA: TGTGCCAGCAGCTCCGCAGGGAATGAGCAGTTCTTC. Protein sequence: CASSSAGNEQFF. The full variable domain, its missing parts supplied by reference TRBV11-3 and TRBJ2-1, is EAGVVQSPRYKIIEKKQPVAFWCNPISGHNTLYWYLQNLGQGPELLIRYENEEAVDDSQLPKDRFSAERLKGVDSTLKIQPAELGDSAVYLCASSSAGNEQFFGPGTRLTVL.